The next 20 T cell receptor beta chains were all read from a single sample in a study of blood T cell repertoires in COVID-19. Sequencing used immunoSEQ multiplex PCR; TCRdb keeps in-frame clones, though not all of them. Of fewer than 400,000 clones listed, roughly 90% are singletons. Sequencing input: PBMCs or T cells enriched from blood (not recorded which). These receptors were collected from a woman between 18 and 30 years old who had recovered from COVID-19.

V is TRBV7-9 and J is TRBJ1-5, with D unresolved. The CDR3 is 14 residues long. Trimming pared 7 bases from V and 4 bases from J, leaving 14 bases between. Germline loops: CDR1 SEHNR, CDR2 FQNEAQ (reference sequence). The CDR3 DNA sequence: TGTGCCAGCACTCCAACAGAAATAAATCAGCCCCAGCATTTT. Translating gives CASTPTEINQPQHF.

The chain joins TRBV5-1 to TRBJ1-2, with TRBD1 matching 10 bases. V shed 3 bases and J 4 bases; nucleotides not matched to a gene: 12. Per the germline V gene, CDR1 is SGHRS and CDR2 is YFSETQ. The CDR3 is made up of 17 amino acids. The CDR3 here is CASSWGQGIVALYGYTF. CDR3 sequence (DNA): TGCGCCAGCAGCTGGGGACAGGGGATTGTTGCGCTCTATGGCTACACCTTC.

The rearrangement links TRBV4-2 to TRBJ1-1; D gene ambiguous. Germline V gene lookup returns CDR1 LGHNA and CDR2 YNFKEQ. Trimming took 0 bases from V and 7 from J, leaving 15 bases between them. The CDR3 is 15 residues long. DNA of the CDR3: TGTGCCAGCAGCCAAGATCAGGCAGGTTCGTATGAAGCTTTCTTT. Translation: CASSQDQAGSYEAFF.

The chain combines TRBV28 with TRBJ1-1, with unresolved D. V lost 7 bases to trimming and J lost 4 bases, with 22 bases between them. Germline loops: CDR1 MDHEN, CDR2 SYDVKM. CDR3 size: 16 residues. CDR3 amino acids: CASTRPGWVLGTEAFF. The DNA of the CDR3 is TGTGCCAGCACCAGGCCAGGATGGGTCCTGGGCACTGAAGCTTTCTTT.

This clone has just one count. The chain employs TRBV18 and TRBJ1-2; 10 positions match TRBD1. V was clipped by 3 bases and J by 4 bases; unmatched bases: 11. CDR1 and CDR2 (germline): KGHSH, LQKENI. The CDR3 is 17 amino acids. CDR3 protein: CASSPGQGNSLLYGYTF. For the CDR3, the DNA is TGTGCCAGCTCACCGGGACAGGGGAACAGTCTCCTCTATGGCTACACCTTC.

This clone was observed once. The V call is TRBV6-5, the J call TRBJ1-5; D call uncertain. The V gene's germline CDR1 is MNHEY and CDR2 SVGAGI. This CDR3 contains 14 residues. Deletions cut 7 bases from V and 0 bases from J, with 10 bases between. The CDR3 region has the DNA TGTGCCAGCAAACCTCGGGGTAGCAATCAGCCCCAGCATTTT. Residues: CASKPRGSNQPQHF.

This chain uses TRBV2 with TRBJ2-5; 10 positions agree with TRBD2. V trimming: 4 bases; J trimming: 3 bases; junction bases outside the gene matches: 5. This CDR3 spans 15 amino acids. CDR1 is SNHLY and CDR2 is FYNNEI in the germline V gene. CDR3 in DNA: TGTGCCAGCAGTGTAGCCGGGACTAGCGAAGAGACCCAGTACTTC. Protein: CASSVAGTSEETQYF. Based on the CDR3 plus reference TRBV2 and TRBJ2-5, the full variable domain is EPEVTQTPSHQVTQMGQEVILRCVPISNHLYFYWYRQILGQKVEFLVSFYNNEISEKSEIFDDQFSVERPDGSNFTLKIRSTKLEDSAMYFCASSVAGTSEETQYFGPGTRLLVL.

This clone has more than one count but fewer than ten. CDR3 coding DNA: TGTGCCTCCCAGGGGGGTTCCTCTGGAAACACCATATATTTT. Its protein product is CASQGGSSGNTIYF. V is TRBV28 and J is TRBJ1-3, with 7 nucleotides matching TRBD1. The CDR3 extends over 14 amino acids. The V gene end was trimmed by 11 bases and the J gene end by 0 bases; junction bases not matched to a gene: 7. Germline V gene data show CDR1 as MDHEN and CDR2 as SYDVKM.

This clone occurred once. V and J are TRBV2 and TRBJ1-4; the D gene is possibly TRBD1 (6 bases). The CDR3 loop spans 14 amino acids. Trimming took 7 bases from V and 4 from J, leaving 13 bases between them. Germline values: CDR1 SNHLY, CDR2 FYNNEI. The CDR3 region has the DNA TGTGCCAGCAATAACCGGGACAATAATGAAAAACTGTTTTTT. Translating gives CASNNRDNNEKLFF. Based on the CDR3 plus reference TRBV2 and TRBJ1-4, the full variable domain is EPEVTQTPSHQVTQMGQEVILRCVPISNHLYFYWYRQILGQKVEFLVSFYNNEISEKSEIFDDQFSVERPDGSNFTLKIRSTKLEDSAMYFCASNNRDNNEKLFFGSGTQLSVL.

The V and J genes are TRBV4-1 and TRBJ1-2, with D possibly TRBD1 on 5 matching bases. Per the germline V gene, CDR1 is MGHRA and CDR2 is YSYEKL. With 1 base removed from V and 4 bases from J, the gap between germline ends came to 13 bases. This CDR3 has 15 residues. The CDR3 sequence is CASSQGPGDFYGYTF. For the CDR3, the DNA is TGCGCCAGCAGCCAAGGTCCGGGGGACTTCTATGGCTACACCTTC.

The V call is TRBV28, the J call TRBJ1-1; D ambiguous. Germline loops: CDR1 MDHEN, CDR2 SYDVKM. V gave up 6 bases and J gave up 1 base, with 15 bases separating them. The length of the CDR3 is 15 residues. CDR3 region: CASREVPGRNTEAFF. The DNA for the CDR3 is TGTGCCAGCAGGGAAGTGCCAGGAAGGAACACTGAAGCTTTCTTT.

The chain combines TRBV11-3 with TRBJ2-5, with D possibly TRBD2 on 6 matching bases. CDR1 SGHNT and CDR2 YENEEA come from the germline V gene. Trimming shortened V by 7 bases and J by 2 bases, and 26 bases separated the two germline ends. The CDR3 runs 18 residues. The CDR3 DNA sequence: TGTGCCAGCACCCACGAGATGGGGGATAGCGGAAAACAAGAGACCCAGTACTTC. Translating it yields CASTHEMGDSGKQETQYF. Full variable domain (outside the CDR3, taken from reference TRBV11-3 and TRBJ2-5): EAGVVQSPRYKIIEKKQPVAFWCNPISGHNTLYWYLQNLGQGPELLIRYENEEAVDDSQLPKDRFSAERLKGVDSTLKIQPAELGDSAVYLCASTHEMGDSGKQETQYFGPGTRLLVL.

This clone showed up just a few times. V is TRBV11-3 and J is TRBJ2-3; 8 bases are shared with TRBD2. The CDR3 runs to 17 residues. Germline V gene sequence: CDR1 SGHNT, CDR2 YENEEA. The V gene end was trimmed by 5 bases and the J gene end by 4 bases; junction bases not matched to a gene: 14. Written as DNA, the CDR3 is TGTGCCAGCAGCCTAAAAGGGTTTAGCGGGACCTCAGATACGCAGTATTTT. Encoded protein: CASSLKGFSGTSDTQYF.

The chain couples TRBV11-2 to TRBJ1-1, with 10 bases aligning to TRBD1. Germline trimming cut 2 bases from V and 5 bases from J; bases unmatched to any gene: 8. This CDR3 is 16 amino acids long. Germline CDR1 reads SGHAT; CDR2 reads FQNNGV. The CDR3 DNA follows: TGTGCCAGCAGCTTACGCGGACAGGGGGGAACAACTGAAGCTTTCTTT. It codes for CASSLRGQGGTTEAFF.

The rearrangement joins TRBV12-2 to TRBJ2-7; the tabulated D call, TRBD2, remains unverified against the DNA. TRBV12-2 is labeled a pseudogene. CDR3 size: 13 residues. The CDR3 loop is CASRLDRVGEQYF. The CDR3 DNA sequence: TGTGCAAGTCGCTTAGATCGGGTTGGCGAGCAGTACTTC.

V and J are TRBV5-4 and TRBJ1-3, with 9 positions matching TRBD1. Looked up from germline, CDR1 is SGHNT and CDR2 is YYREEE (reference sequence). The CDR3 covers 17 residues. The ends lost 4 bases at V and 0 bases at J; junction bases unmatched: 8. For the CDR3, the DNA is TGTGCCAGCAGCGTTGGGGACAGGGAGATCTCTGGAAACACCATATATTTT. This codes for CASSVGDREISGNTIYF.

This sequence joins TRBV7-3 and TRBJ2-1; 9 nucleotides agree with TRBD2. V was clipped by 1 base and J by 2 bases; unmatched bases: 3. The CDR3 runs to 16 residues. CDR1 SGHTA and CDR2 FQGTGA come from the germline V gene. The CDR3 loop is CASSLSLAGPYNEQFF. CDR3 DNA sequence: TGTGCCAGCAGCTTAAGCCTAGCGGGACCCTACAATGAGCAGTTCTTC.

The V call is TRBV24-1, the J call TRBJ2-7, with 8 bases identical to TRBD1. The CDR3 contains 17 residues. Per germline, CDR1 KGHDR and CDR2 SFDVKD. The V gene end was trimmed by 0 bases and the J gene end by 6 bases; junction bases not matched to a gene: 12. The CDR3 DNA reads as TGTGCCACCAGTGATTTGAGGGGGCAGGGGGCTTGCGCCGAGCAGTACTTC. This translates into CATSDLRGQGACAEQYF.

This chain uses TRBV7-9 with TRBJ1-3; a possible D gene is TRBD1 (6 bases). Per the germline V gene, CDR1 is SEHNR and CDR2 is FQNEAQ (reference sequence). The length of the CDR3 is 19 residues. V lost 4 bases to trimming and J lost 0 bases, with 22 bases between them. The CDR3 region has the DNA TGTGCCAGCAGCTCGTCCCCAGGGGCCGGAATGAGCTCTGGAAACACCATATATTTT. Translation: CASSSSPGAGMSSGNTIYF.

V and J are TRBV25-1 and TRBJ2-3; TRBD1 matches 8 bases. Germline V gene data show CDR1 as MGHDK and CDR2 as SYGVNS. CDR3 size: 12 residues. Trimming cost V 7 bases and J 3 bases; bases outside gene matches: 0. In DNA, the CDR3 is TGTGCCAGCAACAGGGGGACAGATACGCAGTATTTT. Residues: CASNRGTDTQYF.